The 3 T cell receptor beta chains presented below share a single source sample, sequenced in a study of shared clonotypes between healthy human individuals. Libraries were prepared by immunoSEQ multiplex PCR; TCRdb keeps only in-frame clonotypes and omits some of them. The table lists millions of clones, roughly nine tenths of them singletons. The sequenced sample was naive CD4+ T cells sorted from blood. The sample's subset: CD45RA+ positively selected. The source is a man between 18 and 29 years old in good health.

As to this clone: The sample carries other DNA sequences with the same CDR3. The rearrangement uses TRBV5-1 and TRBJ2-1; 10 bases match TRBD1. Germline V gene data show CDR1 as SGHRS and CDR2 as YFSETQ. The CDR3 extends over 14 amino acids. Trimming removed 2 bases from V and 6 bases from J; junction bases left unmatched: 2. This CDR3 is CASSFRTGGNEQFF. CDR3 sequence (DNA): TGCGCCAGCAGCTTCCGGACAGGGGGCAATGAGCAGTTCTTC. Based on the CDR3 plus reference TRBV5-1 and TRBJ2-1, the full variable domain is KAGVTQTPRYLIKTRGQQVTLSCSPISGHRSVSWYQQTPGQGLQFLFEYFSETQRNKGNFPGRFSGRQFSNSRSEMNVSTLELGDSALYLCASSFRTGGNEQFFGPGTRLTVL.

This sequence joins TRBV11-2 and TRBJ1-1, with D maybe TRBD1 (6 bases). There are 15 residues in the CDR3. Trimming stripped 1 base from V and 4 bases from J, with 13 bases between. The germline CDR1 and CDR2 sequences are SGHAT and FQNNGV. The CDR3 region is CASSLVPGAGTEAFF. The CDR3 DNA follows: TGTGCCAGCAGCTTAGTCCCGGGGGCTGGCACTGAAGCTTTCTTT.

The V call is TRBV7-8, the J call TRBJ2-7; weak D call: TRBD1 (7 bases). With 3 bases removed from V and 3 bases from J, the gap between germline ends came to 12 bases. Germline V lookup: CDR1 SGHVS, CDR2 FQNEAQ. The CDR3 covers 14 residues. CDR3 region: CASSLRDSLYEQYF. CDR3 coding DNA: TGTGCCAGCAGCTTGCGGGACAGCCTCTACGAGCAGTACTTC.